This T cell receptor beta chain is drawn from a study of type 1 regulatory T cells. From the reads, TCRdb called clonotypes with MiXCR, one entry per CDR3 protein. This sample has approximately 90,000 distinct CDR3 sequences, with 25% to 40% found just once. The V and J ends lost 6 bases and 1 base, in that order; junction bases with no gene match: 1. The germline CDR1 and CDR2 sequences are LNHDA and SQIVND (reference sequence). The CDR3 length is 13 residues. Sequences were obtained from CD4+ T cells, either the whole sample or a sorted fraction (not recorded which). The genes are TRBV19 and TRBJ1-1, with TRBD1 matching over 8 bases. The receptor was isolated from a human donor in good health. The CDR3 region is CASSGQGNTEAFF. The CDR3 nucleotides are TGTGCCAGTAGCGGACAGGGGAACACTGAAGCTTTCTTT.